The 27 T cell receptor beta chains listed next were all sequenced from one sample in a study of coeliac disease. Data came from immunoSEQ multiplex PCR; TCRdb stores just in-frame clones and leaves some out. Among roughly 350 clones listed, about 60% were seen once. Specimen: intraepithelial lymphocytes from the gut. Receptor source: a woman between 50 and 59 years old with celiac disease on a gluten-free diet.

This chain joins TRBV4-1 and TRBJ1-2; D possibly corresponds to TRBD1 (6 bases). The CDR3 is 16 amino acids. The germline V gene encodes CDR1 MGHRA and CDR2 YSYEKL. V was pared by 6 bases and J by 4 bases, with 21 bases between. This CDR3 is CASSRGGSTHSYGYTF. CDR3 in DNA: TGCGCCAGCAGTAGGGGGGGCAGCACCCATTCCTATGGCTACACCTTC.

This sequence joins TRBV21-1 and TRBJ2-6; the table's D call of TRBD2 was not tested on the DNA. TRBV21-1 is a recognized pseudogene. The CDR3 loop spans 18 amino acids. This CDR3 reads CASSEEMLQQSRANVLTF. The DNA for the CDR3 is TGTGCCAGCAGTGAGGAAATGCTACAACAAAGTCGGGCCAACGTCCTGACTTTC.

The chain has TRBV4-3 and TRBJ1-2, with a weak D call TRBD1 (6 bases). This CDR3 is 15 amino acids long. Germline assignment: CDR1 LGHNA and CDR2 YSLEER. Trimming cost V 0 bases and J 7 bases, with 15 bases left between them. CDR3 protein: CASSQDTGGISGYTF. CDR3 coding DNA: TGCGCCAGCAGCCAAGATACGGGGGGCATAAGTGGCTACACCTTC.

V gene TRBV29-1 combines with J gene TRBJ1-2, with 12 bases lining up with TRBD1. CDR1 is SQVTM, CDR2 ANQGSEA, per germline. The CDR3 is made up of 17 amino acids. Germline trimming cut 4 bases from V and 3 bases from J; bases unmatched to any gene: 12. The CDR3 DNA reads TGCAGCGTTGTGGGGGGGGACAGGGGGCGCAAGTACTATGGCTACACCTTC. Translation gives CSVVGGDRGRKYYGYTF.

This clone was observed a handful of times. The V call is TRBV11-2, the J call TRBJ2-5; D is possibly TRBD1 (5 bases). The CDR3 totals 14 residues. The germline V and J ends were trimmed by 5 bases and 4 bases, with 14 bases remaining between them. Looked up from germline, CDR1 is SGHAT and CDR2 is FQNNGV. The CDR3 spells CASSQIQQGETQYF. CDR3 nucleotides: TGTGCCAGCAGCCAGATACAGCAGGGAGAGACCCAGTACTTC.

The V call is TRBV7-2, the J call TRBJ2-2; perhaps TRBD1 as D (6 bases). V dropped 5 bases and J dropped 5 bases, with 15 bases sitting between them. This CDR3 is 15 amino acids long. CDR1 is SGHTA, CDR2 FQGNSA, per germline. The CDR3 reads CASSRKTGGTGELFF. DNA for the CDR3: TGTGCCAGCAGCCGAAAGACAGGCGGAACCGGGGAGCTGTTTTTT.

This rearrangement joins TRBV7-1 to TRBJ1-2, with D hard to call. TRBV7-1 is treated as an ORF (open reading frame) with a function not yet certain. CDR3 length: 17 residues. V lost 5 bases to trimming and J lost 5 bases, with 24 bases between them. CDR3 residues: CASSPEALHFRKYGYTF. Written as DNA, the CDR3 is TGTGCCAGCAGCCCAGAGGCACTCCATTTCAGGAAGTATGGCTACACCTTC.

The V and J genes are TRBV11-2 and TRBJ2-3, with 8 bases fitting TRBD1. The germline CDR1 and CDR2 sequences are SGHAT and FQNNGV. Losses at the gene ends were 4 bases for V and 4 bases for J; bases not matched to a gene: 7. This CDR3 is built from 15 residues. In DNA form, the CDR3 reads TGTGCCAGCAGCTACGGACAGGGTCTGCCAGATACGCAGTATTTT. This encodes CASSYGQGLPDTQYF. The variable domain in full, with the rest retrieved from reference TRBV11-2 and TRBJ2-3, is EAGVAQSPRYKIIEKRQSVAFWCNPISGHATLYWYQQILGQGPKLLIQFQNNGVVDDSQLPKDRFSAERLKGVDSTLKIQPAKLEDSAVYLCASSYGQGLPDTQYFGPGTRLTVL.

The rearrangement links TRBV5-1 to TRBJ2-7, with D maybe TRBD1 (6 bases). Germline V gene sequence: CDR1 SGHRS, CDR2 YFSETQ. Trimming cost V 0 bases and J 3 bases, with 13 bases left between them. The CDR3 contains 15 residues. CDR3 protein: CASSLEYGTFYEQYF. The CDR3 region has the DNA TGCGCCAGCAGCTTGGAGTATGGGACATTCTACGAGCAGTACTTC.

Only a few counts were recorded for this clone. The chain carries TRBV6-6 and TRBJ1-1; D gene ambiguous. The germline gives CDR1 MNHNY, CDR2 SVGAGI (reference sequence). The ends were cut back, 2 bases at V and 4 bases at J, with 11 bases in the middle. This CDR3 spans 14 amino acids. CDR3 loop: CASSYQIGGTEAFF. Here the CDR3 DNA reads TGTGCCAGCAGTTACCAGATAGGAGGCACTGAAGCTTTCTTT.

This clone has only a few counts. V usage is TRBV6-6 and J usage is TRBJ1-6; no reliable D call. Germline loops: CDR1 MNHNY, CDR2 SVGAGI (reference sequence). CDR3 length: 15 residues. V shed 6 bases and J shed 0 bases, with 9 bases lying between them. The CDR3 bases are TGTGCCAGCAGAGACACCACCTCCTATAATTCACCCCTCCACTTT. As protein: CASRDTTSYNSPLHF.

This chain joins TRBV11-2 and TRBJ1-2; no reliable D call. The CDR3 totals 17 residues. V lost 5 bases and J lost 4, with 23 bases in between. From germline, CDR1 is SGHAT and CDR2 FQNNGV. The CDR3 sequence: CASSGRTASRKTYGYTF. The CDR3 DNA reads TGTGCCAGCAGCGGTCGTACAGCAAGCAGAAAGACCTATGGCTACACCTTC.

This clone is a singleton in its sample. The chain has TRBV19 and TRBJ2-3; 10 bases are shared with TRBD2. Trimming at V came to 7 bases and at J to 2 bases, leaving 9 bases not matched to a gene. The CDR3 consists of 16 residues. Germline lookup yields CDR1 LNHDA and CDR2 SQIVND (reference sequence). This chain's CDR3 is CASNEVSGGYTDTQYF. In DNA, the CDR3 is TGTGCCAGTAATGAAGTTAGCGGGGGGTACACAGATACGCAGTATTTT.

J is TRBJ2-7 and V is TRBV11-2, with TRBD2 as a possible D gene (5 bases). The CDR3 has 14 amino acids. Trimming removed 3 bases at V and 5 bases at J, with 14 bases between. Germline V gene data show CDR1 as SGHAT and CDR2 as FQNNGV. CDR3 region: CASSFVRGRNEQYF. The CDR3 nucleotides are TGTGCCAGCAGCTTTGTACGAGGGCGCAACGAGCAGTACTTC.

This chain links TRBV11-2 with TRBJ2-3; D unresolved. Germline values: CDR1 SGHAT, CDR2 FQNNGV. V was shortened by 5 bases and J by 2 bases, with 14 bases between the two germline ends. The CDR3 length is 15 residues. The CDR3 is CASSLKLSFTDTQYF. CDR3 DNA: TGTGCCAGCAGCCTTAAATTATCCTTCACAGATACGCAGTATTTT.

The rearrangement joins TRBV19 to TRBJ1-6; possibly TRBD1 for D (5 bases). Germline values: CDR1 LNHDA, CDR2 SQIVND (reference sequence). The V end lost 6 bases, the J end lost 1 base, and 7 bases lay between the germline ends. The CDR3 has 14 amino acids. The CDR3 region is CASSGHSYNSPLHF. The DNA of the CDR3 is TGTGCCAGTAGCGGACATTCCTATAATTCACCCCTCCACTTT. The entire variable domain, with the rest obtained from reference TRBV19 and TRBJ1-6, is as follows: DGGITQSPKYLFRKEGQNVTLSCEQNLNHDAMYWYRQDPGQGLRLIYYSQIVNDFQKGDIAEGYSVSREKKESFPLTVTSAQKNPTAFYLCASSGHSYNSPLHFGNGTRLTVT.

V and J are TRBV21-1 and TRBJ1-5. TRBV21-1 has pseudogene status. This CDR3 comprises 18 residues. The DNA of the CDR3 is TGTGCCAGCAGCAAGAACGCCCGGGTCCAAAAAGTAAGTCAGCCCCAGCATTTT. This translates into CASSKNARVQKVSQPQHF.

This clone has only a few counts. This chain links TRBV18 with TRBJ1-3, with D perhaps matching TRBD1 (5 bases). Per the germline V gene, CDR1 is KGHSH and CDR2 is LQKENI. This CDR3 comprises 16 residues. The germline V and J ends were trimmed by 3 bases and 0 bases, with 12 bases remaining between them. In nucleotides, the CDR3 is TGTGCCAGCTCACCCCGACGGGGGGTCTCTGGAAACACCATATATTTT. Residues: CASSPRRGVSGNTIYF.

This clone was observed a few times. The CDR3 nucleotides read TGTGCCAGCAGCTTAGACTCTCGGCTAGCGGGGAGAGACAATGAGCAGTTCTTC. It encodes CASSLDSRLAGRDNEQFF. The chain has TRBV7-9 and TRBJ2-1, with 9 positions matching TRBD2. Germline V gene sequence: CDR1 SEHNR, CDR2 FQNEAQ (reference sequence). This CDR3 comprises 18 residues. V shed 1 base, J shed 5 bases, and the junction held 12 bases outside the gene matches.

CDR3 loop: CASRQGGVNEQFF. CDR3 sequence (DNA): TGTGCCAGTAGACAGGGGGGCGTCAATGAGCAGTTCTTC. This chain uses TRBV6-5 with TRBJ2-1, with TRBD1 identical over 9 bases. Germline V lookup: CDR1 MNHEY, CDR2 SVGAGI. The CDR3 loop spans 13 amino acids. V lost 9 bases and J lost 6; bases outside the gene matches: 6.

The chain combines TRBV5-6 with TRBJ1-1, with no clear D. Trimming stripped 1 base from V and 6 bases from J, with 13 bases between. Per germline, CDR1 SGHDT and CDR2 YYEEEE. The CDR3 contains 14 residues. The CDR3 DNA is TGTGCCAGCAGCTTGTATGCGACTCGTCCTGAAGCTTTCTTT. Amino acid sequence: CASSLYATRPEAFF.

The chain carries TRBV5-1 and TRBJ2-3; tentative D call: TRBD2 (5 bases). The length of the CDR3 is 16 residues. Germline CDR1 and CDR2: SGHRS and YFSETQ. V dropped 4 bases and J dropped 0 bases, with 15 bases sitting between them. The CDR3 DNA reads as TGCGCCAGCAGCCCCGGGGTTGAGCAAAGCACAGATACGCAGTATTTT. Translation gives CASSPGVEQSTDTQYF.

The J gene is TRBJ2-7, the V gene TRBV25-1; no firm D call. The CDR3 contains 13 residues. CDR1 and CDR2 (germline): MGHDK, SYGVNS. Trimming took 3 bases from V and 0 from J, leaving 6 bases between them. CDR3 nucleotides: TGTGCCAGCAGTGACGTCTCCTCCTACGAGCAGTACTTC. Protein: CASSDVSSYEQYF.

The chain joins TRBV5-1 to TRBJ1-1; D is ambiguous. Trimming cost V 3 bases and J 8 bases, with 17 bases left between them. The CDR3 has 14 residues. The germline gives CDR1 SGHRS, CDR2 YFSETQ. CDR3 coding DNA: TGCGCCAGCAGCTGGACGGGGTGGGCGGGGGAAGCTTTCTTT. Protein sequence: CASSWTGWAGEAFF.

CDR3 DNA sequence: TGTGCCAGCAGCACGATACAGGGCATGAACACTGAAGCTTTCTTT. Translated, it gives CASSTIQGMNTEAFF. The genes are TRBV7-8 and TRBJ1-1, with D possibly being TRBD1 (6 bases). The V and J ends lost 5 bases and 0 bases respectively, with 13 bases between them. The CDR3 contains 15 residues. Germline V gene lookup returns CDR1 SGHVS and CDR2 FQNEAQ.

V usage is TRBV30 and J usage is TRBJ1-6; D is perhaps TRBD1 (6 bases). The CDR3 consists of 16 residues. The germline V gene has CDR1 GTSNPN and CDR2 SVGIG (reference sequence). V dropped 4 bases and J dropped 5 bases, with 18 bases sitting between them. Written as DNA, the CDR3 is TGTGCCTGGATGGGGGCCCCGTTTGCTGATAATTCACCCCTCCACTTT. As protein: CAWMGAPFADNSPLHF.

This chain joins TRBV7-6 and TRBJ1-1; unclear D gene. Germline CDR1 SGHVS, CDR2 FNYEAQ. Between the trimmed V and J ends, which lost 1 base and 4 bases, there was a span of 19 bases. The CDR3 runs to 17 residues. The CDR3 region is CASSLVPLRVGGTEAFF. CDR3 sequence (DNA): TGTGCCAGCAGCTTAGTGCCGCTGAGGGTTGGTGGCACTGAAGCTTTCTTT.